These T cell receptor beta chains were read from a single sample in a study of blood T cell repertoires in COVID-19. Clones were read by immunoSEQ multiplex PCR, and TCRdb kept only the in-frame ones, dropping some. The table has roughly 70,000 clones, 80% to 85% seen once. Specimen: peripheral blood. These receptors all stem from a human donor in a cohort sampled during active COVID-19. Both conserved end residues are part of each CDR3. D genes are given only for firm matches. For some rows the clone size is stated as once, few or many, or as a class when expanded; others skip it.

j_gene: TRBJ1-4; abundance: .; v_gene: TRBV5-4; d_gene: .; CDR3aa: CASSPGGSEKLFF; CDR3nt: TGTGCCAGCAGCCCCGGGGGGAGCGAAAAACTGTTTTTT
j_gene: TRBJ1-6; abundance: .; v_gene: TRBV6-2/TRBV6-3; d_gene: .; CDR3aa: CASSYNADNSPLHF; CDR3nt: TGTGCCAGCAGTTACAATGCGGATAATTCACCCCTCCACTTT
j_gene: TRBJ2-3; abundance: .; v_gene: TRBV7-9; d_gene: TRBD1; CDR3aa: CASSLGQGSSDTQYF; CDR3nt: TGTGCCAGCAGCTTGGGACAGGGATCATCAGATACGCAGTATTTT
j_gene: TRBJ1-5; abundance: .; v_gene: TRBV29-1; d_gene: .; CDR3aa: CSVGGQANQPQHF; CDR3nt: TGCAGCGTTGGAGGGCAGGCCAATCAGCCCCAGCATTTT
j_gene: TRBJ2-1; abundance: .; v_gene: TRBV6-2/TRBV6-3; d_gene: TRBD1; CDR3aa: CASSYSRDRGLSSENEQFF; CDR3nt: TGTGCCAGCAGTTACTCCAGGGACAGGGGGCTTTCTTCTGAAAATGAGCAGTTCTTC
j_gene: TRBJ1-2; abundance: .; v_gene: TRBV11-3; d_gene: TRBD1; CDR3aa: CASSPYAGTGSPGVEGYTF; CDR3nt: TGTGCCAGCAGCCCCTACGCAGGGACAGGGTCCCCTGGGGTGGAAGGCTACACCTTC
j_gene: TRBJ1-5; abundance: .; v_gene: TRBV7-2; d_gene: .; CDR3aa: CASSTYSNQPQHF; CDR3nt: TGTGCCAGCAGCACCTATAGCAATCAGCCCCAGCATTTT
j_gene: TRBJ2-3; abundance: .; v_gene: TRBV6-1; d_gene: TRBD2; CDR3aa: CASSEMRTSGGIDTQYF; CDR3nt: TGTGCCAGCAGTGAAATGAGGACTAGCGGGGGGATAGATACGCAGTATTTT
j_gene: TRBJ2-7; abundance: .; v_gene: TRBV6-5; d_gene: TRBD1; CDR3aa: CASSSYRGRGDEQYF; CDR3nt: TGTGCCAGCAGCAGTTACAGGGGGCGAGGCGACGAGCAGTACTTC
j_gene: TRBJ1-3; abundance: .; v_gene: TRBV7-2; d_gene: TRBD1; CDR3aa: CASSLAGTDNGNTIYF; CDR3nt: TGTGCCAGCAGCTTAGCGGGGACAGATAACGGAAACACCATATATTTT
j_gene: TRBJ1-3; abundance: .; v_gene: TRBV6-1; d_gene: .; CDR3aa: CASSEARGTGNTIYF; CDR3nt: TGTGCCAGCAGTGAAGCGCGCGGGACTGGAAACACCATATATTTT
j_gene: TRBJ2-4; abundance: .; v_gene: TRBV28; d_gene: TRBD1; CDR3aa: CASCPGTGLNIQYF; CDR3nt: TGTGCCAGCTGCCCCGGGACAGGGCTGAACATTCAGTACTTC
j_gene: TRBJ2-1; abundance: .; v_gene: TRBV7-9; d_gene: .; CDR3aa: CASSLEGQGDYNEQFF; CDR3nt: TGTGCCAGCAGCTTAGAGGGCCAGGGTGACTACAATGAGCAGTTCTTC
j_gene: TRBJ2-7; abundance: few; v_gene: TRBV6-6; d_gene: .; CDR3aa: CASRPEGQNPSYEQYF; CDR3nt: TGTGCCAGCAGGCCTGAAGGACAGAACCCCTCCTACGAGCAGTACTTC
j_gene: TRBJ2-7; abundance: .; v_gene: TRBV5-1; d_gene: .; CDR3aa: CASSLVRGEQYF; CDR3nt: TGCGCCAGCAGCTTGGTCAGGGGCGAGCAGTACTTC
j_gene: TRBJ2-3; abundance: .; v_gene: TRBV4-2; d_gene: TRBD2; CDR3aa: CASSQGLAGGTSTDTQYF; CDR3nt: TGTGCCAGCAGCCAAGGACTAGCGGGGGGTACCAGCACAGATACGCAGTATTTT
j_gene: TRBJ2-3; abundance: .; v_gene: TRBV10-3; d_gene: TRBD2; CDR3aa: CASREAGLDTQYF; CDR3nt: TGTGCCAGCCGGGAGGCCGGGTTAGATACGCAGTATTTT
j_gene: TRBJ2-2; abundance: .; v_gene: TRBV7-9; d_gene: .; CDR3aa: CASSGATGELFF; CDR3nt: TGTGCCAGCAGCGGAGCGACCGGGGAGCTGTTTTTT
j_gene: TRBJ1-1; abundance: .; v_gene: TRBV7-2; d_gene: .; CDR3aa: CASSLAHGEAFF; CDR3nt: TGTGCCAGCAGCTTAGCGCACGGTGAAGCTTTCTTT
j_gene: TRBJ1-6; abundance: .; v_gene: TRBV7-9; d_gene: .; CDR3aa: CASRPEGRNSPLHF; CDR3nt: TGTGCCAGCAGGCCAGAGGGCAGGAATTCACCCCTCCACTTT
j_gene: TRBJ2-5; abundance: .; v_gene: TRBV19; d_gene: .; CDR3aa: CASSIGGTIQETQYF; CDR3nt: TGTGCCAGTAGTATAGGGGGGACAATTCAAGAGACCCAGTACTTC
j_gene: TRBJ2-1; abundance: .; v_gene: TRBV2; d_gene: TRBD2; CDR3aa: CASSGLAGGEQFF; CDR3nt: TGTGCCAGCAGTGGGCTAGCGGGGGGAGAGCAGTTCTTC
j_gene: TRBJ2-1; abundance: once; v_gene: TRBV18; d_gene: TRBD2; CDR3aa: CASSPQTSTEQFF; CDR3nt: TGTGCCAGCTCACCGCAGACTAGCACTGAGCAGTTCTTC
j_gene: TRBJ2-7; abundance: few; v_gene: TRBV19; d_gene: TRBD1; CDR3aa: CASKSGQGDSYEQYF; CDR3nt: TGTGCCAGTAAGTCGGGACAGGGGGACTCCTACGAGCAGTACTTC
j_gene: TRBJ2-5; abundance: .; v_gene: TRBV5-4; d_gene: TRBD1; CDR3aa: CASRSYDRGPLGETQYF; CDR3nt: TGTGCCAGCAGGTCATATGACAGGGGGCCCCTCGGGGAGACCCAGTACTTC
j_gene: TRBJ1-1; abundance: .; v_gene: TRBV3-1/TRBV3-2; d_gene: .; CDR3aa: CATHSPEAGAFF; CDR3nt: TGTGCCACACACTCACCAGAGGCAGGGGCTTTCTTT